The entry below gives a single TCR beta chain sequence along with its context. Original processing notes: Reference gene primer amplification gave nucleated cell count estimates. Profiling relied on immunoSEQ multiplex PCR, and the TCRdb table lists in-frame clones only, not all of them. V, J and clone size are those of that table, while D and trimming were read from the DNA. The table shows about 67,000 clones, with roughly nine tenths occurring only once. V lost 5 bases and J 12 bases, leaving 17 bases between the germline ends. The germline gives CDR1 SGHAT, CDR2 FQDESV (reference sequence). CDR3 length: 13 amino acids. These data originate in a study of blood T cell repertoires in COVID-19. Across the study: There were acute and convalescent COVID-19 samples, and they came from the United States, Italy and Spain. PBMCs, B-cell-depleted T cells, or T cells were the source of the cDNA or gDNA that made up the material.

The rearrangement uses TRBV11-1 and TRBJ2-1; D perhaps matches TRBD1 (5 bases). This receptor was obtained from a man between 50 and 59 years old with active COVID-19. The specimen was peripheral blood. The CDR3 reads CASSGASYYVQFF. CDR3 in DNA: TGTGCCAGCAGCGGGGCCTCATACTACGTGCAGTTCTTC.